This passage covers 5 T cell receptor beta chains from one sample sequenced in a study of radiation and T cells in renal cell carcinoma. Profiled with immunoSEQ multiplex PCR; TCRdb holds only in-frame clones, not every one. The sample has under 150,000 clones, 81% seen once. Indicated time point: blood 2 weeks post-SBRT. Treatment of the sample: 15 Gy SBRT to primary tumor, nephrectomy 4 weeks later. The sample consisted of blood, taken from a patient whose treatment included radiotherapy and nephrectomy. The receptors derive from a woman aged 55-75 years with renal cell carcinoma.

The chain combines TRBV15 with TRBJ1-2, with D possibly matching TRBD1 (6 bases). The CDR3 totals 15 residues. Germline CDR1 and CDR2: LNHNV and YYDKDF (reference sequence). Between the trimmed V and J ends, which lost 0 bases and 3 bases, there was a span of 11 bases. The CDR3 sequence: CATSRDLDSYYGYTF. The CDR3 region has the DNA TGTGCCACCAGCAGAGATTTGGACAGCTACTATGGCTACACCTTC.

The chain is built from TRBV19 and TRBJ2-3; 12 nucleotides line up with TRBD2. Trimming took 3 bases from V and 4 from J; bases not matched to a gene: 2. The germline CDR1 and CDR2 sequences are LNHDA and SQIVND (reference sequence). This CDR3 contains 15 residues. The CDR3 reads CASSILAGGADTQYF. As DNA, the CDR3 is TGTGCCAGTAGTATTCTAGCGGGAGGGGCAGATACGCAGTATTTT.

This chain connects TRBV7-9 to TRBJ2-2, with D perhaps TRBD2 (5 bases). V was trimmed by 1 base and J by 5 bases, leaving 11 bases between them. Looked up from germline, CDR1 is SEHNR and CDR2 is FQNEAQ (reference sequence). The CDR3 runs 15 residues. The CDR3 loop reads CASSLVGSGTGELFF. In DNA form, the CDR3 reads TGTGCCAGCAGCTTAGTTGGGTCGGGGACCGGGGAGCTGTTTTTT. Based on the CDR3 plus reference TRBV7-9 and TRBJ2-2, the full variable domain is DTGVSQNPRHKITKRGQNVTFRCDPISEHNRLYWYRQTLGQGPEFLTYFQNEAQLEKSRLLSDRFSAERPKGSFSTLEIQRTEQGDSAMYLCASSLVGSGTGELFFGEGSRLTVL.

This chain joins TRBV5-1 and TRBJ2-3; unclear D gene. The CDR3 covers 16 residues. Trimming stripped 7 bases from V and 0 bases from J, with 18 bases between. Germline V gene lookup returns CDR1 SGHRS and CDR2 YFSETQ. DNA for the CDR3: TGCGCCAGCTCCGATGAGGCCGAACCTAGCACAGATACGCAGTATTTT. Its translation: CASSDEAEPSTDTQYF. Full variable domain (rest looked up from reference TRBV5-1 and TRBJ2-3): KAGVTQTPRYLIKTRGQQVTLSCSPISGHRSVSWYQQTPGQGLQFLFEYFSETQRNKGNFPGRFSGRQFSNSRSEMNVSTLELGDSALYLCASSDEAEPSTDTQYFGPGTRLTVL.

V and J are TRBV10-3 and TRBJ2-1; TRBD2 matches at 11 bases. Germline loops: CDR1 ENHRY, CDR2 SYGVKD. The length of the CDR3 is 15 residues. J gave up 5 bases and V 4 bases, and 4 bases lay outside the gene matches. The CDR3 loop is CAISVSTSGNNEQFF. The CDR3 DNA is TGTGCCATCAGTGTGTCGACTAGCGGGAACAATGAGCAGTTCTTC.